This T cell receptor (beta chain) emerged from a study of OX40 agonist ivuxolimab in advanced cancers. For the study at large: Patients treated during dose escalation were battling hepatocellular carcinoma, melanoma, renal cell or head and neck cancer.

V trimming: 6 bases; J trimming: 6 bases; junction bases outside the gene matches: 7. The CDR3 loop spans 13 amino acids. The germline gives CDR1 MGHRA, CDR2 YSYEKL. The study, taken as a whole, reports: At 0.1 to 3.0 mg/kg and by week 6, CD4+ and CD8+ T cells in the blood had expanded clonally.

As concerns this clone: Its antigen is not identified.

Assay used: immunoSEQ multiplex PCR; TCRdb lists only in-frame clones, some missing. The sample lists about 27,000 clones, about four fifths occurring once. Autoimmune disease history or systemic immunosuppression excluded patients. The TCR sequence derives from an adult with an advanced solid tumor such as melanoma, head and neck, liver or kidney cancer. This chain links TRBV4-1 with TRBJ1-1; 7 nucleotides agree with TRBD1. Here the sequenced sample was CD4+ or CD8+ T cells sorted from blood, taken in a trial of the OX40 agonist ivuxolimab. CDR3 protein: CASSRTGDAEAFF. The CDR3 bases are TGCGCCAGCAGTCGTACAGGGGACGCTGAAGCTTTCTTT.